Presented here are 7 T cell receptor beta chains from one specimen sequenced in a study of T cell changes during pregnancy in multiple sclerosis. TCRdb's copy holds only in-frame clones and misses some; the assay was immunoSEQ multiplex PCR. The sample comprises some 38,000 clones, around 93% of which are singletons, and less than 0.55% rests with the top ten. Specimen: CD4+ T cells from peripheral blood mononuclear cells, collected in the third trimester of pregnancy. These receptors originate from a female donor in good health, enrolled as a control in a pregnancy study.

This chain connects TRBV4-3 to TRBJ2-3; TRBD2 matches 9 bases. The junction had 10 bases not matched to a gene; V was cut back by 3 bases and J by 6 bases. From germline, CDR1 is LGHNA and CDR2 YSLEER. The CDR3 is made up of 16 amino acids. CDR3 protein: CASSQFWRSGGDTQYF. DNA of the CDR3: TGCGCCAGCAGCCAGTTTTGGCGAAGCGGGGGGGATACGCAGTATTTT.

V usage is TRBV7-9 and J usage is TRBJ2-7; 8 positions agree with TRBD2. Germline trimming cut 4 bases from V and 0 bases from J; bases unmatched to any gene: 2. Germline V gene sequence: CDR1 SEHNR, CDR2 FQNEAQ (reference sequence). This CDR3 has 14 residues. The CDR3 is CASSSGGSSYEQYF. The CDR3, as DNA: TGTGCCAGCAGCTCGGGAGGGTCCTCCTACGAGCAGTACTTC.

The chain employs TRBV5-5 and TRBJ1-5; D not certain. CDR3 size: 13 residues. The ends were cut back, 2 bases at V and 5 bases at J, with 8 bases in the middle. Germline CDR1 reads SGHKS; CDR2 reads YYEKEE (reference sequence). CDR3 in DNA: TGTGCCAGCAGCTTTAGCTGGGATCAGCCCCAGCATTTT. Amino acid sequence: CASSFSWDQPQHF.

The V and J genes are TRBV6-6 and TRBJ1-2, with 8 bases identical to TRBD1. This CDR3 contains 15 residues. V shed 2 bases and J 8 bases; nucleotides not matched to a gene: 10. CDR1 MNHNY and CDR2 SVGAGI come from the germline V gene (reference sequence). CDR3 loop: CASSYDLTGVGGYTF. DNA of the CDR3: TGTGCCAGCAGTTACGATCTGACAGGGGTGGGGGGCTACACCTTC.

The rearrangement uses TRBV15 and TRBJ1-5; TRBD1 matches at 8 bases. V shed 0 bases and J 6 bases; nucleotides not matched to a gene: 4. Germline loops: CDR1 LNHNV, CDR2 YYDKDF (reference sequence). CDR3 length equals 15 residues. CDR3 residues: CATSRDAGGGQPQHF. CDR3 bases: TGTGCCACCAGCAGAGATGCAGGGGGCGGTCAGCCCCAGCATTTT.

The chain is built from TRBV30 and TRBJ2-6; D unresolved. The CDR3 sequence is 15 residues long. V gave up 0 bases and J gave up 0 bases, with 6 bases separating them. Germline loops: CDR1 GTSNPN, CDR2 SVGIG (reference sequence). The CDR3 region has the DNA TGTGCCTGGAGTGTTCACAGCTCTGGGGCCAACGTCCTGACTTTC. Translating it yields CAWSVHSSGANVLTF.

This sequence joins TRBV19 and TRBJ1-4; 8 bases fit TRBD1. V shed 4 bases, J shed 2 bases, and the junction held 3 bases outside the gene matches. The CDR3 extends over 15 amino acids. The germline V gene has CDR1 LNHDA and CDR2 SQIVND (reference sequence). CDR3 region: CASSTRTGTNEKLFF. The CDR3 DNA follows: TGTGCCAGTAGTACCCGGACAGGGACTAATGAAAAACTGTTTTTT.